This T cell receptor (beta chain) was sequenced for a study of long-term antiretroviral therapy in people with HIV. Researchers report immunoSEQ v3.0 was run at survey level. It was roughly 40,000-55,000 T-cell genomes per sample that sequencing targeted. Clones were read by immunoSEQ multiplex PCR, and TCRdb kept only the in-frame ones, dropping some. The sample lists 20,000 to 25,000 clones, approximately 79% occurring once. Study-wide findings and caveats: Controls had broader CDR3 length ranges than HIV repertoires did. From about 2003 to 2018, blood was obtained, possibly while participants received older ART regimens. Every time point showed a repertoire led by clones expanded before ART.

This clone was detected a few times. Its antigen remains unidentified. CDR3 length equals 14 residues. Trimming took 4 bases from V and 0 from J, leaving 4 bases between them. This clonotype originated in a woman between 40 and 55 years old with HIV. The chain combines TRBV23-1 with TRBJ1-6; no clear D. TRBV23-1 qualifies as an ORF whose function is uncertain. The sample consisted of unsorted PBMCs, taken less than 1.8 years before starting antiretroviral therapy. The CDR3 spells CASSRDSYNSPLHF. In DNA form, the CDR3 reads TGCGCCAGCAGTCGGGACTCCTATAATTCACCCCTCCACTTT.